The rows below give T cell receptor beta chains drawn from one sample of a study of molecular identifiers for immune sequencing clone quantification. One entry per CDR3 protein, called by TCRdb with MiXCR from the PCR reads. The top ten clones hold approximately 0.9% of a sample with hundreds of thousands of distinct CDR3 sequences, 15% to 20% of them seen once. Input material: naive CD8+ T cells from blood, with Jurkat cell RNA spiked in. Receptors originate from a human donor in good health. Some libraries in this study had Jurkat cell RNA spiked in. The CDR3 runs from the conserved cysteine through the conserved F or W. The D gene is left open where the match is weak. Some rows have no size entry. The others give once, few or many, or a class for an expanded clone.

j_gene	d_gene	abundance	v_gene	CDR3aa	CDR3nt
TRBJ1-5	TRBD1	many	TRBV12-3/TRBV12-4	CASSAGQENNQPQHF	TGTGCCAGCAGTGCCGGACAGGAGAACAATCAGCCCCAGCATTTT
TRBJ2-3	TRBD2	many	TRBV29-1	CSGLGTSGRQADTQYF	TGCAGCGGCCTCGGGACTAGCGGGAGGCAAGCAGATACGCAGTATTTT
TRBJ2-7	TRBD1	-	TRBV27	CASSMASGQAIYEQYF	TGTGCCAGCAGTATGGCCTCGGGACAGGCGATCTACGAGCAGTACTTC
TRBJ2-7	-	once	TRBV7-3	CASSPGGDYSFSYEQYF	TGTGCCAGCAGCCCCGGCGGGGATTACTCCTTTTCCTACGAGCAGTACTTC
TRBJ2-5	TRBD2	many	TRBV5-4	CASSSTSGSTGETQYF	TGTGCCAGCAGCTCGACTAGCGGGAGTACGGGAGAGACCCAGTACTTC
TRBJ2-5	-	many	TRBV20-1	CSARGLVEETQYF	TGCAGTGCCCGAGGGCTAGTGGAGGAGACCCAGTACTTC
TRBJ1-4	-	-	TRBV6-5	CASSYESAATNEKLFF	TGTGCCAGCAGTTACGAGAGCGCTGCAACTAATGAAAAACTGTTTTTT
TRBJ2-7	-	few	TRBV6-2/TRBV6-3	CASSESLPSEQYF	TGTGCCAGCAGTGAGTCTTTGCCTTCGGAGCAGTACTTC
TRBJ2-5	TRBD2	many	TRBV7-3	CASSLGTSGMSGLETQYF	TGTGCCAGCAGCTTAGGGACTAGCGGGATGTCAGGGTTAGAGACCCAGTACTTC
TRBJ1-2	TRBD1	many	TRBV4-3	CASSQEWDRLNGYTF	TGCGCCAGCAGCCAAGAATGGGACAGGTTAAATGGCTACACCTTC
TRBJ1-1	-	many	TRBV4-1	CASSQDFKEAWSEAFF	TGCGCCAGCAGCCAAGATTTCAAGGAAGCGTGGTCTGAAGCTTTCTTT
TRBJ2-3	-	many	TRBV12-3/TRBV12-4	CASSAWDTDTQYF	TGTGCCAGCAGCGCTTGGGACACAGATACGCAGTATTTT
TRBJ1-5	-	once	TRBV4-3	CASSQEWRGDQPQHF	TGCGCCAGCAGCCAAGAGTGGCGGGGTGATCAGCCCCAGCACTTT
TRBJ1-4	-	many	TRBV6-5	CASSYGVSEKLFF	TGTGCCAGCAGTTACGGGGTTAGTGAAAAACTGTTTTTT
TRBJ2-7	-	few	TRBV12-3/TRBV12-4	CASRAGTGYEQYF	TGTGCCAGCAGGGCCGGGACTGGGTATGAACAGTACTTC
TRBJ2-1	-	-	TRBV27	CASSLGGGGLGEQFF	TGTGCCAGCAGTTTAGGGGGGGGGGGCCTGGGTGAGCAGTTCTTC
TRBJ2-3	TRBD2	few	TRBV9	CASSVGAAGGPPDTQYF	TGTGCCAGCAGCGTAGGTGCAGCGGGGGGGCCCCCAGATACGCAGTATTTT
TRBJ1-2	-	many	TRBV27	CASSPDSYSRGWYGYTF	TGTGCCAGCAGTCCCGATAGTTATAGCAGGGGCTGGTATGGCTACACCTTC
TRBJ1-5	-	many	TRBV14	CASSQVRARKKDQPQHF	TGTGCCAGCAGCCAAGTCCGGGCGAGGAAAAAAGATCAGCCCCAGCATTTT
TRBJ2-1	TRBD2	-	TRBV4-3	CASSQGLLAGDYNEQFF	TGCGCCAGCAGCCAAGGTCTATTGGCGGGGGACTACAATGAGCAGTTCTTC
TRBJ2-7	TRBD1	-	TRBV27	CASSLDPGQGFEQYF	TGTGCCAGCAGTCTCGACCCGGGACAGGGCTTCGAGCAGTACTTC
TRBJ2-1	-	once	TRBV6-5	CASSYGRNAYNDQFF	TGTGCCAGCAGTTATGGCAGGAACGCCTACAATGACCAGTTCTTC
TRBJ2-1	-	few	TRBV4-1	CASSQRGLWEVDEQFF	TGCGCCAGCAGCCAACGGGGACTCTGGGAGGTGGATGAGCAGTTCTTC
TRBJ2-7	TRBD1	few	TRBV6-5	CASSYWGQGAGEQYF	TGTGCCAGCAGTTACTGGGGACAGGGGGCGGGAGAGCAGTACTTC
TRBJ1-5	-	-	TRBV25-1	CASSEQGIGQPQHF	TGTGCCAGCAGTGAACAGGGGATTGGGCAGCCCCAGCATTTT
TRBJ1-1	-	few	TRBV6-5	CASSYSKVGNTEAFF	TGTGCCAGCAGTTACTCGAAGGTGGGAAACACTGAAGCTTTCTTT
TRBJ2-1	-	-	TRBV4-1	CASRGVAYNEQFF	TGCGCCAGCAGAGGGGTCGCATACAATGAGCAGTTCTTC
TRBJ1-1	TRBD1	many	TRBV20-1	CSARDLTGWATEAFF	TGCAGTGCTAGAGATCTGACAGGGTGGGCCACTGAAGCTTTCTTT
TRBJ2-1	TRBD2	many	TRBV5-1	CASSVGLAGGHTQYNEQFF	TGCGCCAGCAGCGTGGGACTAGCGGGAGGCCATACCCAATACAATGAGCAGTTCTTC
TRBJ2-7	-	few	TRBV20-1	CSARGPSVEYF	TGCAGTGCTAGAGGGCCCTCCGTGGAGTACTTC
TRBJ1-4	TRBD1	many	TRBV30	CACTGATNEKLFF	TGTGCCTGCACAGGGGCGACCAATGAAAAACTGTTTTTT
TRBJ2-6	-	many	TRBV7-8	CASSLRRNSGANVLTF	TGTGCCAGCAGCTTGCGACGGAACTCTGGGGCCAACGTCCTGACTTTC
TRBJ2-1	-	-	TRBV20-1	CSAQPIQVVNEQFF	TGCAGTGCTCAGCCTATACAGGTGGTTAATGAGCAGTTCTTC
TRBJ1-5	-	-	TRBV6-2/TRBV6-3	CASSRPPGNSNQPQHF	TGTGCCAGCAGTCGCCCCCCGGGGAATAGCAATCAGCCCCAGCATTTT
TRBJ2-7	TRBD1	few	TRBV6-6	CASSPTRTGNYYEQYF	TGTGCCAGCAGCCCTACTCGGACAGGAAACTACTACGAGCAGTACTTC
TRBJ2-2	TRBD1	-	TRBV12-3/TRBV12-4	CASRGQGARNTGELFF	TGTGCCAGCAGAGGACAGGGTGCGAGGAACACCGGGGAGCTGTTTTTT
TRBJ2-1	-	many	TRBV13	CASSLGHSYEQFF	TGTGCCAGCAGCTTAGGCCACAGCTATGAGCAGTTCTTC
TRBJ2-7	TRBD1	few	TRBV6-5	CASSYFWGQGAYEQYF	TGTGCCAGCAGTTACTTTTGGGGACAGGGGGCCTACGAGCAGTACTTC
TRBJ2-7	TRBD2	few	TRBV9	CASSVDGGRAYEQYF	TGTGCCAGCAGCGTAGATGGAGGGAGGGCCTACGAGCAGTACTTC
TRBJ2-5	TRBD1	many	TRBV13	CASSTRGQLQETQYF	TGTGCCAGCAGCACGAGGGGACAGCTCCAAGAGACCCAGTACTTC
TRBJ1-1	TRBD1	many	TRBV2	CASRDRDRTFFVTEAFF	TGTGCCAGCAGAGACCGGGACAGAACCTTCTTTGTCACTGAAGCTTTCTTT
TRBJ2-5	TRBD2	many	TRBV9	CASSPSLAEETQYF	TGTGCCAGCAGCCCAAGTCTAGCGGAAGAGACCCAGTACTTC
TRBJ2-6	-	-	TRBV19	CASSIGSEANVLTF	TGTGCCAGTAGTATAGGCTCTGAGGCCAACGTCCTGACTTTC
TRBJ1-6	TRBD1	many	TRBV6-6	CASSYLGQGDSPLHF	TGTGCCAGCAGTTACTTGGGACAGGGAGATTCACCCCTCCACTTT
TRBJ2-3	-	-	TRBV19	CASSISGAWDTQYF	TGTGCCAGTAGTATATCCGGAGCTTGGGATACGCAGTATTTT
TRBJ1-1	-	-	TRBV6-2/TRBV6-3	CASTLRAGRGNTEAFF	TGTGCCAGCACCCTACGAGCGGGGCGGGGGAACACTGAAGCTTTCTTT
TRBJ1-1	-	many	TRBV20-1	CSARDRPIDLNTEAFF	TGCAGTGCTAGAGACAGGCCCATCGATTTGAACACTGAAGCTTTCTTT
TRBJ1-5	-	many	TRBV4-1	CASSQGGLGQPQHF	TGCGCCAGCAGCCAGGGGGGGCTAGGTCAGCCCCAGCATTTT
TRBJ1-5	-	many	TRBV30	CAWSLEHRGSQPQHF	TGTGCCTGGAGTCTGGAACACCGAGGAAGTCAGCCCCAGCATTTT
TRBJ2-3	TRBD2	many	TRBV28	CASSSPGLAGEDTDTQYF	TGTGCCAGCAGTTCACCTGGGCTAGCGGGAGAGGACACAGATACGCAGTATTTT
TRBJ2-3	TRBD1	many	TRBV2	CASSERTGVGIVTDTQYF	TGTGCCAGCAGTGAACGGACAGGGGTCGGAATAGTAACAGATACGCAGTATTTT
TRBJ2-5	-	-	TRBV30	CAWSLGAQYF	TGTGCCTGGAGTCTGGGGGCCCAGTACTTC
TRBJ1-2	-	few	TRBV6-2/TRBV6-3	CASSLVSGPNYGYTF	TGTGCCAGCAGCCTTGTGTCAGGACCTAACTATGGCTACACCTTC
TRBJ2-1	TRBD2	many	TRBV4-3	CASSQDPTSDYNEQFF	TGCGCCAGCAGCCAAGATCCAACTAGCGACTACAATGAGCAGTTCTTC
TRBJ2-7	-	many	TRBV4-3	CASSQDRRGPYEQYF	TGCGCCAGCAGCCAAGATCGAAGGGGTCCCTACGAGCAGTACTTC
TRBJ2-5	-	-	TRBV9	CASSVAGTQETQYF	TGTGCCAGCAGCGTAGCAGGGACGCAAGAGACCCAGTACTTC
TRBJ1-2	-	many	TRBV21-1	CASSKVGTDTNYGYTF	TGTGCCAGCAGCAAAGTTGGGACAGACACTAACTATGGCTACACCTTC
TRBJ1-1	-	many	TRBV29-1	CGVVVNTEAFF	TGCGGGGTGGTGGTGAACACTGAAGCTTTCTTT
TRBJ1-1	-	many	TRBV4-1	CASSQDVLGNTEAFF	TGCGCCAGCAGCCAAGACGTTCTGGGGAACACTGAAGCTTTCTTT